These T cell receptor beta chains were read from a single sample in a study of cytomegalovirus exposure and HLA in healthy donors. Only in-frame clones appear in the TCRdb table, and some are missing; sequencing was by immunoSEQ multiplex PCR. This sample has around 85,000 clones, with more than 70% found just once. Sequencing used PBMCs. Source of these receptors: a man aged 55 to 70 in good health and CMV-seronegative. The CDR3 runs from the conserved cysteine through the conserved F or W. A D gene is named only where the DNA matches it firmly. Size values are once, few and many counts, or a class for expanded clones, and some rows have none.

j_gene: TRBJ1-2
abundance: .
len: 14
d_gene: TRBD1
v_gene: TRBV9
CDR3nt: TGTGCCAGCAGGGGAACAGGGGAGAGCTATGGCTACACCTTC
CDR3aa: CASRGTGESYGYTF

j_gene: TRBJ2-1
abundance: .
len: 12
d_gene: .
v_gene: TRBV7-9
CDR3nt: TGTTCCAGCAGGGGGGGGAACAATGAGCAGTTCTTC
CDR3aa: CSSRGGNNEQFF

j_gene: TRBJ2-1
abundance: .
len: 12
d_gene: TRBD1
v_gene: TRBV6-5
CDR3nt: TGTGCCAGCAGTTCCCAAGACAGGGAACAGTTCTTC
CDR3aa: CASSSQDREQFF

j_gene: TRBJ2-5
abundance: .
len: 12
d_gene: .
v_gene: TRBV2
CDR3nt: TGTGCCAGCGGGGGGGCCCAAGAGACCCAGTACTTC
CDR3aa: CASGGAQETQYF

j_gene: TRBJ2-3
abundance: few
len: 15
d_gene: TRBD2
v_gene: TRBV6-4
CDR3nt: TGTGCCAGCAGTGACTCAGCGGGGGGGGCAGATACGCAGTATTTT
CDR3aa: CASSDSAGGADTQYF

j_gene: TRBJ1-6
abundance: .
len: 12
d_gene: .
v_gene: TRBV6-1
CDR3nt: TGTGCCAGCAGTTCCCAAAATTCACCCCTCCACTTT
CDR3aa: CASSSQNSPLHF

j_gene: TRBJ2-5
abundance: .
len: 14
d_gene: .
v_gene: TRBV30
CDR3nt: TGTGCCTGGGGGACTGACAGGGTAGGGGAGACCCAGTACTTC
CDR3aa: CAWGTDRVGETQYF

j_gene: TRBJ2-1
abundance: .
len: 14
d_gene: .
v_gene: TRBV9
CDR3nt: TGTGCCAGCAGCGTAGGTGGGCAGAACAATGAGCAGTTCTTC
CDR3aa: CASSVGGQNNEQFF

j_gene: TRBJ2-2
abundance: .
len: 10
d_gene: .
v_gene: TRBV30
CDR3nt: TGTGCCTCCGAGGCCGGGGAGCTGTTTTTT
CDR3aa: CASEAGELFF

j_gene: TRBJ2-5
abundance: .
len: 13
d_gene: .
v_gene: TRBV19
CDR3nt: TGTGCCAGTAGTAACAGGGCTACGGAGACCCAGTACTTC
CDR3aa: CASSNRATETQYF

j_gene: TRBJ2-3
abundance: .
len: 12
d_gene: .
v_gene: TRBV30
CDR3nt: TGTGCCTGGAGTGTACAGCCAGATACGCAGTATTTT
CDR3aa: CAWSVQPDTQYF

j_gene: TRBJ1-1
abundance: .
len: 13
d_gene: .
v_gene: TRBV10-3
CDR3nt: TGTGCCATCAGATGGGCGGAGGACACTGAAGCTTTCTTT
CDR3aa: CAIRWAEDTEAFF

j_gene: TRBJ2-6
abundance: .
len: 17
d_gene: .
v_gene: TRBV14
CDR3nt: TGTGCCAGTAGCCTACGGGACACAGTCTCTGGGGCCAACGTCCTGACTTTC
CDR3aa: CASSLRDTVSGANVLTF

j_gene: TRBJ2-7
abundance: few
len: 14
d_gene: .
v_gene: TRBV19
CDR3nt: TGTGCCAGTAGTATTGACCCAGGGAGGAACGAGCAGTACTTC
CDR3aa: CASSIDPGRNEQYF

j_gene: TRBJ2-7
abundance: .
len: 15
d_gene: TRBD2
v_gene: TRBV11-2
CDR3nt: TGTGCCAGCAGCTCCCAACTAGCGGGGGTTTACGAGCAGTACTTC
CDR3aa: CASSSQLAGVYEQYF

j_gene: TRBJ1-2
abundance: .
len: 15
d_gene: TRBD1
v_gene: TRBV27
CDR3nt: TGTGCCAGCAGTTTGGCAGGACAGGGGGCAGGTGGCTACACCTTC
CDR3aa: CASSLAGQGAGGYTF

j_gene: TRBJ2-2
abundance: .
len: 17
d_gene: TRBD2
v_gene: TRBV5-5
CDR3nt: TGTGCCAGCACCCCGCTTAGCGGGACCCCGGGCACCGGGGAGCTGTTTTTT
CDR3aa: CASTPLSGTPGTGELFF

j_gene: TRBJ2-5
abundance: .
len: 14
d_gene: .
v_gene: TRBV6-5
CDR3nt: TGTGCCAGCAGTGGACAGCCCTCGGTTGGGACCCAGTACTTC
CDR3aa: CASSGQPSVGTQYF

j_gene: TRBJ1-1
abundance: few
len: 13
d_gene: .
v_gene: TRBV19
CDR3nt: TGTGCCAGTAGTATGTACAGGAACACTGAAGCTTTCTTT
CDR3aa: CASSMYRNTEAFF

j_gene: TRBJ1-3
abundance: .
len: 15
d_gene: TRBD1
v_gene: TRBV18
CDR3nt: TGTGCCAGCTCATGGTTGGGACAGGATCAGTCCACCATATATTTT
CDR3aa: CASSWLGQDQSTIYF

j_gene: TRBJ1-5
abundance: .
len: 13
d_gene: .
v_gene: TRBV2
CDR3nt: TGTGCCAGCACCCAGGATGATGATCAGCCCCAGCATTTT
CDR3aa: CASTQDDDQPQHF

j_gene: TRBJ2-5
abundance: .
len: 16
d_gene: .
v_gene: TRBV21-1
CDR3nt: TGTGCCAGCAGCAAAAGATGGAAAGAGGGAGGAGAGACCCAGTACTTC
CDR3aa: CASSKRWKEGGETQYF

j_gene: TRBJ2-1
abundance: .
len: 16
d_gene: .
v_gene: TRBV5-8
CDR3nt: TGTGCCAGCAGCTTCTGGCAGGGAGGTCCCTACAATGAGCAGTTCTTC
CDR3aa: CASSFWQGGPYNEQFF

j_gene: TRBJ2-7
abundance: .
len: 14
d_gene: .
v_gene: TRBV2
CDR3nt: TGTGCCAGCAGTGAAATCGCAGGTACCTACGAGCAGTACTTC
CDR3aa: CASSEIAGTYEQYF

j_gene: TRBJ1-2
abundance: .
len: 15
d_gene: TRBD1
v_gene: TRBV25-1
CDR3nt: TGTGCCAGCAGTGAATGGCCCGAGGGGGCACATGGCTACACCTTC
CDR3aa: CASSEWPEGAHGYTF

j_gene: TRBJ2-5
abundance: .
len: 13
d_gene: .
v_gene: TRBV7-2
CDR3nt: TGTGCCAGCAGCTTAGCCCTGAGAGAGACCCAGTACTTC
CDR3aa: CASSLALRETQYF

j_gene: TRBJ2-7
abundance: .
len: 17
d_gene: .
v_gene: TRBV5-4
CDR3nt: TGTGCCAGCAGCTCAGGCAGGGGTGGTGGTCGTCGCTACGAGCAGTACTTC
CDR3aa: CASSSGRGGGRRYEQYF

j_gene: TRBJ2-1
abundance: .
len: 14
d_gene: .
v_gene: TRBV5-6
CDR3nt: TGTGCCAGCAGCTCAGGGCTTCACTACAATGAGCAGTTCTTC
CDR3aa: CASSSGLHYNEQFF

j_gene: TRBJ1-2
abundance: .
len: 13
d_gene: TRBD1
v_gene: TRBV7-3
CDR3nt: TGTGCCAGCAGCTTGGGACAGGGCTATGGCTACCCCTTC
CDR3aa: CASSLGQGYGYPF

j_gene: TRBJ1-1
abundance: .
len: 14
d_gene: TRBD1
v_gene: TRBV5-1
CDR3nt: TGCGCCAGCAGCATCGGACAGGGGGTCACTGAAGCTTTCTTT
CDR3aa: CASSIGQGVTEAFF

j_gene: TRBJ1-6
abundance: .
len: 17
d_gene: TRBD1
v_gene: TRBV19
CDR3nt: TGTGCCAGTAGTAGCCGGGACAGGGAAACCTATAATTCCCCCCTCCACTTT
CDR3aa: CASSSRDRETYNSPLHF

j_gene: TRBJ1-2
abundance: few
len: 14
d_gene: .
v_gene: TRBV6-1
CDR3nt: TGTGCCAGCAGTGAAGCGGGAGGGTTGGGCGGCTACACCTTC
CDR3aa: CASSEAGGLGGYTF

j_gene: TRBJ2-6
abundance: once
len: 17
d_gene: .
v_gene: TRBV4-1
CDR3nt: TGCGCCAGCAGCCAAAGTTCATTTAGCTCTGGGGCCAACGTCCTGACTTTC
CDR3aa: CASSQSSFSSGANVLTF

j_gene: TRBJ2-3
abundance: .
len: 15
d_gene: .
v_gene: TRBV7-6
CDR3nt: TGTGCCAGCAGCCCCGTCCTCGGGGACACAGATACGCAGTATTTT
CDR3aa: CASSPVLGDTDTQYF

j_gene: TRBJ2-5
abundance: .
len: 14
d_gene: TRBD2
v_gene: TRBV6-4
CDR3nt: TGTGCCACGACTAGCGGGGGGTCTGAAGAGACCCAGTACTTC
CDR3aa: CATTSGGSEETQYF

j_gene: TRBJ2-3
abundance: .
len: 12
d_gene: .
v_gene: TRBV5-8
CDR3nt: TGTGCCAGCAGCTTGGTGCGGGATACGCAGTATTTT
CDR3aa: CASSLVRDTQYF

j_gene: TRBJ2-7
abundance: .
len: 15
d_gene: TRBD2
v_gene: TRBV9
CDR3nt: TGTGCCAGCAGTCGCGGGGGGGGGCTAACCTACGAGCAGTACTTC
CDR3aa: CASSRGGGLTYEQYF

j_gene: TRBJ1-5
abundance: .
len: 13
d_gene: .
v_gene: TRBV6-5
CDR3nt: TGTGCCAGCAGTTACCGGAGGGATCAGCCCCAGCATTTT
CDR3aa: CASSYRRDQPQHF

j_gene: TRBJ2-2
abundance: .
len: 16
d_gene: .
v_gene: TRBV14
CDR3nt: TGTGCCAGCAGCCAAGATTTCGGGGGTACCCCCGGGGAGCTGTTTTTT
CDR3aa: CASSQDFGGTPGELFF

j_gene: TRBJ1-2
abundance: .
len: 11
d_gene: .
v_gene: TRBV6-6
CDR3nt: TGTGCCAGCAGCCGGGAGGGACGGAACACCTTC
CDR3aa: CASSREGRNTF

j_gene: TRBJ2-3
abundance: .
len: 19
d_gene: TRBD2
v_gene: TRBV13
CDR3nt: TGTGCCAGCAGCCAGGACGGACTAGCGGGGGGTGATGGCACAGATACGCAGTATTTT
CDR3aa: CASSQDGLAGGDGTDTQYF

j_gene: TRBJ2-3
abundance: .
len: 18
d_gene: TRBD2
v_gene: TRBV7-9
CDR3nt: TGTGCCAGCAGCTTCCCCGGAGCGGGGAAACCTAGCACAGATACGCAGTATTTT
CDR3aa: CASSFPGAGKPSTDTQYF

j_gene: TRBJ2-7
abundance: .
len: 13
d_gene: .
v_gene: TRBV5-1
CDR3nt: TGCGCCAGCAGCTTGGGTCACTACTACGAGCAGTACTTC
CDR3aa: CASSLGHYYEQYF

j_gene: TRBJ2-7
abundance: .
len: 11
d_gene: .
v_gene: TRBV30
CDR3nt: TGTGCCTGGAGTGTTAATCTAGGGAGGTACTTC
CDR3aa: CAWSVNLGRYF

j_gene: TRBJ2-1
abundance: .
len: 14
d_gene: .
v_gene: TRBV7-8
CDR3nt: TGTGCCAGCAGCCCCGGGACTTTCCCCAATGAGCAGTTCTTC
CDR3aa: CASSPGTFPNEQFF

j_gene: TRBJ2-7
abundance: .
len: 15
d_gene: .
v_gene: TRBV5-1
CDR3nt: TGCGCCAGCAGCCCTCTGGAGGGGGGGGGCGACGAGCAGTACTTC
CDR3aa: CASSPLEGGGDEQYF

j_gene: TRBJ2-7
abundance: .
len: 12
d_gene: TRBD1
v_gene: TRBV7-9
CDR3nt: TGTGCCAGCAGCCCGCTGGACAGGGAGCAGTACTTC
CDR3aa: CASSPLDREQYF

j_gene: TRBJ2-1
abundance: .
len: 14
d_gene: TRBD2
v_gene: TRBV9
CDR3nt: TGTGCCAGCAGCGTACCTAGCGGGGTCAATGAGCAGTTCTTC
CDR3aa: CASSVPSGVNEQFF

j_gene: TRBJ2-7
abundance: .
len: 14
d_gene: .
v_gene: TRBV19
CDR3nt: TGTGCCAGTAGTATAGTTCCAGACTCCTACGAGCAGTACTTC
CDR3aa: CASSIVPDSYEQYF

j_gene: TRBJ2-5
abundance: few
len: 15
d_gene: .
v_gene: TRBV18
CDR3nt: TGTGCCAGCTCACCGGGGTCGGGGAAGACGGAGACCCAGTACTTC
CDR3aa: CASSPGSGKTETQYF